The present entry profiles one T cell receptor beta chain with its context. Its antigen remains unidentified. CDR1 and CDR2 (germline): SGHTA, FQGNSA. This CDR3 is 14 amino acids long. V dropped 4 bases and J dropped 1; count of bases not matched to a gene: 3. The data are from a study of OX40 agonist ivuxolimab in advanced cancers. Study as a whole: The patients got ivuxolimab, which is an agonistic anti-OX40 (CD134) antibody.

Points from the study as a whole: Low levels of normalized T-cell clonal expansion also appeared in some nonresponders. Expansion of clones was among the lowest in partial responders at 0.1-3.0 mg/kg.

The repertoire was sequenced with immunoSEQ multiplex PCR; TCRdb's copy has only in-frame clones and lacks some. The sample yields roughly 70,000 clones, approximately 85% seen once. Any history of autoimmune disease or systemic immunosuppression disqualified patients. The sequence was collected from an adult with an advanced solid tumor such as melanoma, head and neck, liver or kidney cancer. The chain combines TRBV7-2 with TRBJ1-1; 7 bases match TRBD1. The material was CD4+ or CD8+ T cells sorted from blood, obtained in a trial of the OX40 agonist ivuxolimab. The CDR3 region has the DNA TGTGCCAGCAGCTACAGGGGAGGGAACACTGAAGCTTTCTTT. This encodes CASSYRGGNTEAFF.